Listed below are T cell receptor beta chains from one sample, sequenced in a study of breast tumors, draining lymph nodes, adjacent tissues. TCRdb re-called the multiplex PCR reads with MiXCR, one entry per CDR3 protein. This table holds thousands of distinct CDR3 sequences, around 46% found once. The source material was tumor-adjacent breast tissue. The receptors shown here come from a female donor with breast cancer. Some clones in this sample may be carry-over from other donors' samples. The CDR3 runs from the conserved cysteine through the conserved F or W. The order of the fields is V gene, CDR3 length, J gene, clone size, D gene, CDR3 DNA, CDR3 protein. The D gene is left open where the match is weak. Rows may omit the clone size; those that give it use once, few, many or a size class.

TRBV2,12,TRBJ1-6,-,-,TGTGCCAGCAGACAGGATAATTCACCCCTCCACTTT,CASRQDNSPLHF
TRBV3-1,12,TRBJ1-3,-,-,TGTGCCAGCAGCCAAAAAGGCATCACCATATATTTT,CASSQKGITIYF
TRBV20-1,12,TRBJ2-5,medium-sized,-,TGCAGTGCTAGGGTGGTCAGTGAGACCCAGTACTTC,CSARVVSETQYF
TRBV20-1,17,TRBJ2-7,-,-,TGCAGTGCTAGAGATGTTCCGACATTTCAGTTAGCGAGCGAGCAGTACTTC,CSARDVPTFQLASEQYF